This record covers a single TCR beta chain. Its antigen is undetermined. Its ends do not fully match the called genes, so a read error is possible. In each case, RNA was isolated and then reverse transcribed into cDNA as the sequencing template. Clones were sequenced by immunoSEQ multiplex PCR, and TCRdb holds only the in-frame ones, with some missing. Here the sample spans under 350,000 clones, 58% being singletons. This sample was taken from a study of CD8+ T cells in alopecia areata. The treatment: oral pan-JAK inhibitor, 5-10 mg twice daily. Researchers took lesional scalp punch biopsies and peripheral blood from people who were alopecia areata patients. Whole-study results and caveats: Sharing of TCR sequences between patients (possibly for HLA-related reasons) was less clear than in mice. The presence of one nonresponder keeps the tie between baseline CD8+ expansion and response uncertain.

Germline CDR1 SQVTM, CDR2 ANQGSEA. This CDR3 is 12 amino acids long. The starting material was CD4+ T cells sorted from blood, obtained at week 24, from a patient treated with tofacitinib. This clonotype was sampled from a human donor with alopecia areata. The rearrangement joins TRBV29-1 to TRBJ2-5; tentatively, D is TRBD2 (5 bases). The CDR3 DNA reads as TGCAGCGTGGACCCCCGAGACCCCGGGATAGACTTC. Protein product: CSVDPRDPGIDF.